This TCR beta chain was captured by sequencing in a study of blood T cells in healthy people across ages. General study points: Shifts in expanded clonotypes may have been confounded by donor CMV status, which was unknown.

Germline values: CDR1 DFQATT, CDR2 SNEGSKA (reference sequence). This CDR3 has 13 amino acids. A note on this clonotype: The target antigen is unknown.

The authors isolated at least 6 million PBMCs per sample. The use of a sample-barcoded 5' primer and a J-beta primer mix characterized a second PCR of roughly 6 to 11 cycles. From the 5' RACE reads, TCRdb called clonotypes with MiXCR, one entry per CDR3 protein. The data show roughly 800,000 distinct CDR3 sequences, around 25% seen once. Another study also made use of these data, one on T cells of mothers and their children.

The clonotype originates from a boy aged 10-17 years in good health. The sample consisted of blood. The chain links TRBV20-1 to TRBJ2-5; D unclear. The J call may be incorrect, as the DNA end agrees better with TRBJ2-7. CDR3 protein: CSTYGFLSYEQYF. Written as DNA, the CDR3 is TGCAGTACCTACGGATTCCTCTCCTACGAGCAGTACTTC.